Each of the 7 T cell receptor beta chains below was sequenced from the same sample in a study of blood T cell repertoires in COVID-19. Clones were sequenced by immunoSEQ multiplex PCR, and TCRdb holds only the in-frame ones, with some missing. The sample has some 260,000 clones; 80% to 90% are singletons. Sequencing input: PBMCs or T cells enriched from blood (not recorded which). The receptors derive from a man aged 30-40 years with acute COVID-19.

This clone appeared once. The chain employs TRBV4-1 and TRBJ1-1, with D hard to call. Germline CDR1 is MGHRA and CDR2 is YSYEKL. The CDR3 spans 12 residues. V lost 1 base and J 7 bases, leaving 7 bases between the germline ends. CDR3 nucleotides: TGCGCCAGCAGCCAAGCGCCAGGTGAAGCTTTCTTT. It encodes CASSQAPGEAFF.

The chain carries TRBV5-5 and TRBJ1-1; 7 nucleotides match TRBD1. Germline trimming cut 4 bases from V and 7 bases from J; bases unmatched to any gene: 4. Germline V CDR1 and CDR2: SGHKS, YYEKEE (reference sequence). The CDR3 contains 12 residues. The CDR3 DNA is TGTGCCAGCAGCATCGACAGGGTTGAAGCTTTCTTT. Protein sequence: CASSIDRVEAFF.

The chain uses TRBV19 and TRBJ1-6; 8 bases align to TRBD1. J lost 6 bases, V lost 5 bases, and 6 bases had no gene match. In germline, CDR1 is LNHDA, CDR2 SQIVND (reference sequence). This CDR3 has 15 amino acids. CDR3: CASSSETGVNSPLHF. The CDR3 coding sequence is TGTGCCAGTAGTTCCGAGACAGGGGTTAATTCACCCCTCCACTTT. The full variable domain, completed using reference TRBV19 and TRBJ1-6, is DGGITQSPKYLFRKEGQNVTLSCEQNLNHDAMYWYRQDPGQGLRLIYYSQIVNDFQKGDIAEGYSVSREKKESFPLTVTSAQKNPTAFYLCASSSETGVNSPLHFGNGTRLTVT.

This clone was seen a few times. The chain employs TRBV15 and TRBJ1-6, with D possibly TRBD1 on 5 matching bases. Per the germline V gene, CDR1 is LNHNV and CDR2 is YYDKDF (reference sequence). The CDR3 runs 18 residues. Trimming stripped 0 bases from V and 0 bases from J, with 12 bases between. CDR3: CATSRDGTGRSYNSPLHF. The DNA for the CDR3 is TGTGCCACCAGCAGAGATGGAACAGGACGCTCCTATAATTCACCCCTCCACTTT.

This clone has just one count. The V gene is TRBV10-3, the J gene TRBJ1-5; D ambiguous. The V end was cut by 8 bases, the J end by 6 bases, with 5 bases between. This CDR3 region has 10 residues. Germline CDR1 ENHRY, CDR2 SYGVKD. The CDR3 nucleotides read TGTGCCATCGGAGTTCAGCCCCAGCATTTT. Protein: CAIGVQPQHF.

This clone was observed a handful of times. This chain links TRBV7-8 with TRBJ2-5; 14 bases agree with TRBD2. Germline lookup yields CDR1 SGHVS and CDR2 FQNEAQ. Germline trimming cut 3 bases from V and 4 bases from J; bases unmatched to any gene: 13. The CDR3 is made up of 19 amino acids. The CDR3 loop reads CASSFGLAGGLSFGETQYF. Written as DNA, the CDR3 is TGTGCCAGCAGCTTTGGACTAGCGGGGGGACTAAGTTTTGGAGAGACCCAGTACTTC. Supplemented by reference TRBV7-8 and TRBJ2-5, the full variable domain reads GAGVSQSPRYKVAKRGQDVALRCDPISGHVSLFWYQQALGQGPEFLTYFQNEAQLDKSGLPSDRFFAERPEGSVSTLKIQRTQQEDSAVYLCASSFGLAGGLSFGETQYFGPGTRLLVL.

This chain uses TRBV19 with TRBJ1-2; 7 nucleotides match TRBD1. Germline V gene lookup returns CDR1 LNHDA and CDR2 SQIVND (reference sequence). Unmatched junction bases numbered 14, after V lost 8 bases and J lost 5 bases. This CDR3 is 15 amino acids long. CDR3: CASRSSQGVLYGYTF. The CDR3 DNA reads as TGTGCCAGTCGTAGTAGTCAGGGGGTACTATATGGCTACACCTTC. Complete variable domain (other parts from reference TRBV19 and TRBJ1-2): DGGITQSPKYLFRKEGQNVTLSCEQNLNHDAMYWYRQDPGQGLRLIYYSQIVNDFQKGDIAEGYSVSREKKESFPLTVTSAQKNPTAFYLCASRSSQGVLYGYTFGSGTRLTVV.